The 7 T cell receptor beta chains below come from one sample, sequenced in a study of response to subunit inactivated influenza vaccine. TCRdb re-derived calls from the RT-PCR reads in MiXCR, one entry per CDR3 protein. The sample lists 550,000 to 800,000 distinct CDR3 sequences, around 14% occurring once. The source material was PBMCs from blood, sampled 14 to 15 days before vaccination. These receptors all stem from a man between 45 and 60 years old who received an inactivated influenza vaccine.

This chain connects TRBV11-2 to TRBJ2-1; 8 bases map to TRBD1. The CDR3 is made up of 15 amino acids. V trimming: 3 bases; J trimming: 7 bases; junction bases outside the gene matches: 8. The germline gives CDR1 SGHAT, CDR2 FQNNGV. The CDR3 is CASSLFRTGLNEQFF. CDR3 nucleotide sequence: TGTGCCAGCAGCTTGTTTAGGACAGGGTTGAATGAGCAGTTCTTC.

The sample holds a few counts of this clonotype. The rearrangement uses TRBV20-1 and TRBJ2-2; 8 bases line up with TRBD2. The CDR3 is 14 residues long. Germline V gene lookup returns CDR1 DFQATT and CDR2 SNEGSKA (reference sequence). J gave up 6 bases and V 4 bases, and 7 bases lay outside the gene matches. CDR3: CSAKRGGVAGELFF. The CDR3 nucleotides are TGCAGTGCTAAACGGGGGGGAGTGGCCGGGGAGCTGTTTTTT.

This rearrangement joins TRBV19 to TRBJ1-6; 7 bases line up with TRBD1. Unmatched junction bases numbered 15, after V lost 7 bases and J lost 9 bases. CDR3 length equals 16 residues. Germline assignment: CDR1 LNHDA and CDR2 SQIVND (reference sequence). The CDR3 sequence is CASTSAGTVSGSPLHF. Here the CDR3 DNA reads TGTGCCAGTACCTCAGCCGGGACAGTCAGTGGTTCACCCCTCCACTTT.

This clonotype was seen more than once but under ten times. The V call is TRBV7-2, the J call TRBJ2-3; 9 bases are shared with TRBD2. The CDR3 has 15 residues. After removal of 3 bases from V and 4 bases from J, the junction contained 5 bases not matched to a gene. In germline, CDR1 is SGHTA, CDR2 FQGNSA. CDR3 protein: CASSFTRGGADTQYF. The DNA for the CDR3 is TGTGCCAGCAGCTTCACGCGGGGGGGAGCAGATACGCAGTATTTT.

The chain carries TRBV4-1 and TRBJ1-2, with 11 positions matching TRBD1. Unmatched junction bases numbered 5, after V lost 1 base and J lost 4 bases. This CDR3 has 16 amino acids. Germline CDR1 reads MGHRA; CDR2 reads YSYEKL. CDR3 DNA sequence: TGCGCCAGCAGCCAAGCCGGGACAGGGGGTCTCTATGGCTACACCTTC. Translated: CASSQAGTGGLYGYTF.

The gene calls are TRBV28 and TRBJ2-7; either TRBD1 or TRBD2 may supply D (5 bases each). The V gene lost 7 bases and the J gene lost 0 bases, with 13 bases spanning the gap. CDR3 length: 14 amino acids. Germline V CDR1 and CDR2: MDHEN, SYDVKM. This chain's CDR3 is CASTPMGVSYEQYF. DNA for the CDR3: TGTGCCAGCACCCCGATGGGGGTCTCCTACGAGCAGTACTTC. Based on the CDR3 plus reference TRBV28 and TRBJ2-7, the full variable domain is DVKVTQSSRYLVKRTGEKVFLECVQDMDHENMFWYRQDPGLGLRLIYFSYDVKMKEKGDIPEGYSVSREKKERFSLILESASTNQTSMYLCASTPMGVSYEQYFGPGTRLTVT.

The chain carries TRBV5-1 and TRBJ1-5, with 12 bases lining up with TRBD1. The trim removed 3 bases at V and 2 bases at J, leaving 12 bases unmatched. Germline values: CDR1 SGHRS, CDR2 YFSETQ. The CDR3 is 19 residues long. CDR3 residues: CASSCPGQGAVGGNQPQHF. The CDR3 DNA is TGCGCCAGCAGCTGTCCGGGACAGGGGGCCGTTGGAGGCAATCAGCCCCAGCATTTT.